The 7 T cell receptor beta chains in this list originate from one sample, sequenced in a study of blood T cell repertoires in COVID-19. Only in-frame clones appear in the TCRdb table, and some are missing; sequencing was by immunoSEQ multiplex PCR. The data contain under 85,000 clones, more than 80% of them singletons. Source material: peripheral blood. These receptors originate from a man aged 45-65 years with COVID-19, enrolled during active disease.

The count of this clone is one. This chain joins TRBV12-3 or TRBV12-4 and TRBJ2-3; D might be TRBD1 (5 bases). V was shortened by 5 bases and J by 6 bases, with 12 bases between the two germline ends. The CDR3 spans 13 residues. This chain's CDR3 is CASSPGPWDTQYF. In nucleotides, the CDR3 is TGTGCCAGCAGTCCAGGGCCTTGGGATACGCAGTATTTT.

In its sample, this clone was seen once. This chain joins TRBV5-1 and TRBJ2-7, with a tentative D call TRBD1 (6 bases). CDR3 length: 15 residues. Germline CDR1 reads SGHRS; CDR2 reads YFSETQ. The V and J ends lost 4 bases and 3 bases respectively, with 17 bases between them. Written as DNA, the CDR3 is TGCGCCAGCAGCCTTACTACGACAGGAGACTACGAGCAGTACTTC. Residues: CASSLTTTGDYEQYF.

V and J are TRBV18 and TRBJ2-5; 7 nucleotides agree with TRBD2. CDR1 and CDR2 (germline): KGHSH, LQKENI. Germline trimming cut 2 bases from V and 1 base from J; bases unmatched to any gene: 1. CDR3 length: 14 amino acids. The CDR3 protein is CASSPGGGQETQYF. CDR3 nucleotides: TGTGCCAGCTCACCAGGGGGGGGCCAAGAGACCCAGTACTTC.

This chain uses TRBV29-1 with TRBJ1-1; the match to TRBD1 covers 7 bases. This CDR3 contains 15 residues. Trimming cost V 4 bases and J 2 bases; bases outside gene matches: 10. The germline V gene has CDR1 SQVTM and CDR2 ANQGSEA. The chain's CDR3 is CSVGSPGTDNTEAFF. The DNA of the CDR3 is TGCAGCGTTGGAAGCCCTGGGACAGATAACACTGAAGCTTTCTTT.

This rearrangement joins TRBV7-3 to TRBJ1-4; TRBD1 matches at 7 bases. The V gene's germline CDR1 is SGHTA and CDR2 FQGTGA. The CDR3 has 15 residues. With V trimmed by 1 base and J by 8 bases, 7 bases remained unmatched. Here the CDR3 DNA reads TGTGCCAGCAGCTTAATTCGACAGGGTAGGGAAAAACTGTTTTTT. It yields the protein CASSLIRQGREKLFF.

The table lists this clone with a count of one. This rearrangement joins TRBV12-5 to TRBJ1-1; the D is unclear. Germline CDR1 is LGHNT and CDR2 is FRNRAP. The CDR3 is 15 amino acids. Trimming removed 5 bases from V and 1 base from J, with 14 bases in between. CDR3 in amino acids: CASGLRFDKNTEAFF. Here the CDR3 DNA reads TGTGCTAGTGGTCTTCGCTTCGACAAGAACACTGAAGCTTTCTTT.

The CDR3 DNA follows: TGTGCCAGCAGTTTCGGCCAGGGCTACGAGCAGTACTTC. Protein sequence: CASSFGQGYEQYF. V usage is TRBV27 and J usage is TRBJ2-7; tentative D call: TRBD1 (5 bases). Germline CDR1 MNHEY, CDR2 SMNVEV (reference sequence). The CDR3 runs 13 residues. V lost 3 bases and J 3 bases, leaving 9 bases between the germline ends.